This TCR beta chain is drawn from a study of blood T cell repertoires in COVID-19. The overall study: COVID-19 samples collected from the United States, Italy and Spain covered acute and convalescent phases. T cells, B-cell-depleted T cells, or PBMCs supplied cDNA or gDNA.

Original methodology: Amplifying reference gene primers gave estimates of nucleated cell counts. TCRdb's table, derived via immunoSEQ multiplex PCR, lists solely in-frame clones and lacks some. V, J and clone size were drawn from that table, and D and trimming were deduced from the DNA. This table has about 22,000 clones, 91% appearing once. The CDR3 contains 13 residues. The V gene's germline CDR1 is SNHLY and CDR2 FYNNEI. Trimming removed 10 bases from V and 1 base from J; junction bases left unmatched: 6. The chain employs TRBV2 and TRBJ1-1, with 7 positions matching TRBD1. Input material: peripheral blood. The sequence derives from a woman in her 70s with active COVID-19. The CDR3 DNA follows: TGTGCCACCCGACAGGGCCCGAACACTGAAGCTTTCTTT. It translates to CATRQGPNTEAFF.